The present entry profiles one T cell receptor beta chain with its context. The data originate from a study of blood T cell repertoires in COVID-19. Study in general: The United States, Italy and Spain were the sources of the acute and convalescent COVID-19 samples.

The germline CDR1 and CDR2 sequences are LGHDT and YNNKEL (reference sequence). Trimming removed 1 base from V and 4 bases from J, with 7 bases in between. CDR3 length equals 14 residues. Original data processing: Scientists estimated how many nucleated cells there were by amplifying reference gene primers. TCRdb's table, derived via immunoSEQ multiplex PCR, lists solely in-frame clones and lacks some. The DNA was the basis for D and trimming; V, J and clone size are from that table. Of about 68,000 clones in the sample, roughly 73% were seen once. The sample consisted of peripheral blood. The clonotype comes from a woman in her sixties or seventies with acute or convalescent COVID-19. The chain employs TRBV3-1 (or the pseudogene TRBV3-2) and TRBJ1-4; D perhaps matches TRBD1 (6 bases). CDR3 loop: CASSQGGRNEKLFF. CDR3 DNA: TGTGCCAGCAGCCAAGGGGGGCGTAATGAAAAACTGTTTTTT.